This paragraph reports one T cell receptor (beta chain). This clonotype was recorded a few times. Its antigen target is currently unknown. Within one base of it there is no much larger clone, and no base qualities were kept. The entry originates in a study of CD8 T cells in ankylosing spondylitis (dated 2017 in TCRdb). With respect to the entire study: The study profiled T cell receptor beta repertoires in healthy donors and ankylosing spondylitis patients to find disease-linked TCR variants. In total, the full study cohort was made up of over a hundred healthy donors and 25 ankylosing spondylitis patients. Peripheral blood was sampled, and synovial fluid was also collected from ankylosing spondylitis patients.

General findings and caveats noted by the study authors: The disease-linked clones were reported to be significantly enriched in matched synovial fluid samples from ankylosing spondylitis patients. A CD8+ phenotype was shown by the disease-linked clones, which were found at relatively low frequencies in peripheral blood. Blood from ankylosing spondylitis patients appeared to be characterized by a TCR beta motif composed of roughly eight highly homologous amino acid variants. Some of the motif variants had been reported before in the synovial fluid and blood of reactive arthritis patients, a finding that suggests common disease-initiation mechanisms.

According to the germline V gene, CDR1 reads SGHRS and CDR2 reads YFSETQ. V is clipped by 4 bases and J by 4 bases, and the sequence between their germline boundaries is 18 bases long. The CDR3 sequence holds 16 residues, the cysteine and phenylalanine included. Just CDR3 DNA is preserved here, 48 bases in frame from base 1. Sequencing used an Illumina HiSeq 2500. Quantitative 5'-RACE with molecular barcodes was used to prepare TCR beta libraries. Turning to the authors' computational methods: To identify disease-linked TCR variants, a new computational method was used, one built on a probabilistic model of VDJ rearrangement. TCRdb handled the public reads itself, with Q25 trimming in fastp and clone calling in MiXCR, and kept productive beta chains. Rows matching on CDR3 protein sequence are summarized as one entry with the most common DNA and genes. TCRdb, not the original authors, processed these V and J calls. In all, the sample holds 270,000 or so distinct CDR3 sequences, and 15% to 20% of those were seen once. Of the sample, around 30% is held by the ten largest clones.

Sequenced material: blood, either unsorted or a sorted T cell fraction (not recorded which). This sequence uses TRBV5-1 and TRBJ2-1; the D gene is possibly TRBD1 or TRBD2, each agreeing over 6 bases. The TCR comes from a male donor with ankylosing spondylitis or in good health (not recorded which). The CDR3 protein is CASSGNRDGGYNEQFF. The DNA sequence is as follows: TGCGCCAGCAGCGGAAACAGGGATGGGGGGTACAATGAGCAGTTCTTC.